Given below is one TCR beta chain in context. This study enrolled people aged roughly 18 to 100 from 20 to 25 US geographic areas. The sample belongs to a study of blood T cell repertoires in COVID-19. V lost 3 bases and J lost 0, with 21 bases in between. In germline, CDR1 is DFQATT, CDR2 SNEGSKA (reference sequence). The CDR3 totals 17 residues. This table comes from immunoSEQ multiplex PCR, and its TCRdb copy is limited to in-frame clones, with some not included. Of 190,000 or so clones detected, around 85% appear once; the ten largest clones hold roughly a sixth. The material sequenced was PBMCs or T cells enriched from blood (not recorded which). The clonotype originates from a man between 40 and 49 years old who had recovered from COVID-19. The V and J genes are TRBV20-1 and TRBJ2-7, with D possibly matching TRBD2 (6 bases). CDR3 bases: TGCAGTGCTAGTTACCCACCGGGGACTGTGAGCTCCTACGAGCAGTACTTC. Protein sequence: CSASYPPGTVSSYEQYF.